These 23 T cell receptor beta chains came from one sample sequenced in a study of blood T cell repertoires in COVID-19. Sequencing was performed with immunoSEQ multiplex PCR; in TCRdb, only in-frame clones are kept and a portion is missing. The sample has approximately 77,000 clones; 75% to 85% are singletons. Material: peripheral blood. The receptors here all came from a woman between 70 and 85 years old with acute or convalescent COVID-19.

The rearrangement joins TRBV5-1 to TRBJ1-3, with a tentative D call TRBD1 (6 bases). The CDR3 has 16 amino acids. Germline V lookup: CDR1 SGHRS, CDR2 YFSETQ. The V end lost 4 bases, the J end lost 2 bases, and 16 bases lay between the germline ends. CDR3 coding DNA: TGCGCCAGCAGCAACTACAGGGATGGGGCTGGAAACACCATATATTTT. Its translation: CASSNYRDGAGNTIYF.

The chain is built from TRBV19 and TRBJ1-1; 7 bases line up with TRBD1. V shed 5 bases, J shed 5 bases, and the junction held 5 bases outside the gene matches. CDR1 is LNHDA and CDR2 is SQIVND in the germline V gene (reference sequence). CDR3 length: 13 amino acids. The DNA of the CDR3 is TGTGCCAGTAGTTTAACAGGGGATACTGAAGCTTTCTTT. Protein product: CASSLTGDTEAFF. Full variable domain (remainder filled in from reference TRBV19 and TRBJ1-1): DGGITQSPKYLFRKEGQNVTLSCEQNLNHDAMYWYRQDPGQGLRLIYYSQIVNDFQKGDIAEGYSVSREKKESFPLTVTSAQKNPTAFYLCASSLTGDTEAFFGQGTRLTVV.

This chain connects TRBV7-9 to TRBJ1-2; no clear D. CDR1 SEHNR and CDR2 FQNEAQ come from the germline V gene (reference sequence). V lost 1 base and J 6 bases, leaving 9 bases between the germline ends. This CDR3 has 13 amino acids. The CDR3: CASSLERADGYTF. The CDR3 bases are TGTGCCAGCAGCTTAGAGAGGGCGGATGGCTACACCTTC.

V gene TRBV7-2 combines with J gene TRBJ1-6; no clear D gene. The germline V and J ends were trimmed by 2 bases and 7 bases, with 15 bases remaining between them. Germline CDR1 and CDR2: SGHTA and FQGNSA. The CDR3 has 16 amino acids. The CDR3 protein is CASSLSPPGGNSPLHF. DNA for the CDR3: TGTGCCAGCAGCTTATCCCCCCCGGGCGGGAATTCACCCCTCCACTTT.

The chain carries TRBV19 and TRBJ2-1; 10 nucleotides align to TRBD2. J lost 4 bases, V lost 7 bases, and 7 bases had no gene match. CDR1 is LNHDA and CDR2 is SQIVND in the germline V gene (reference sequence). The CDR3 extends over 15 amino acids. CDR3 region: CASKPGAGGYNEQFF. The CDR3 nucleotides read TGTGCCAGTAAGCCGGGAGCGGGGGGGTACAATGAGCAGTTCTTC.

A few counts support this clone. This sequence joins TRBV12-3 or TRBV12-4 and TRBJ2-5, with D maybe TRBD2 (5 bases). CDR3 length equals 13 residues. Trimming removed 6 bases at V and 0 bases at J, with 8 bases between. CDR3 DNA: TGTGCCAGCAGGACGGGGTACCAAGAGACCCAGTACTTC. Its translation: CASRTGYQETQYF.

V and J are TRBV4-3 and TRBJ2-1; weak D call: TRBD1 (5 bases). The V end was cut by 4 bases, the J end by 13 bases, with 20 bases between. This CDR3 contains 14 residues. CDR1 and CDR2 from the germline V gene are LGHNA and YSLEER. CDR3 in amino acids: CASSPLGLGRQQFF. As DNA, the CDR3 is TGCGCCAGCAGCCCCCTGGGGTTGGGGCGGCAACAGTTCTTC.

This sequence joins TRBV20-1 and TRBJ1-1; D remains ambiguous. V gave up 3 bases and J gave up 3 bases, with 5 bases separating them. This CDR3 contains 11 residues. Germline assignment: CDR1 DFQATT and CDR2 SNEGSKA (reference sequence). The CDR3 here is CSASLDTEAFF. The CDR3 DNA sequence: TGCAGTGCTAGTTTAGACACTGAAGCTTTCTTT.

This chain uses TRBV5-1 with TRBJ2-7, with TRBD1 identical over 7 bases. Germline lookup yields CDR1 SGHRS and CDR2 YFSETQ. After removal of 4 bases from V and 3 bases from J, the junction contained 13 bases not matched to a gene. CDR3 length equals 16 residues. CDR3 DNA sequence: TGCGCCAGCAGCGAGAAAGCAGGACAGGTAAGCTACGAGCAGTACTTC. This sequence encodes CASSEKAGQVSYEQYF.

This chain joins TRBV24-1 and TRBJ2-1; 11 bases align to TRBD2. Germline V lookup: CDR1 KGHDR, CDR2 SFDVKD. The CDR3 consists of 15 residues. V was pared by 5 bases and J by 6 bases, with 5 bases of the junction left unmatched. The CDR3 sequence: CATSVVSGGVNEQFF. DNA for the CDR3: TGTGCCACCAGTGTTGTTAGCGGGGGGGTCAATGAGCAGTTCTTC.

This chain uses TRBV12-3 or TRBV12-4 with TRBJ2-7; D unresolved. Between the trimmed V and J ends, which lost 6 bases and 1 base, there was a span of 7 bases. This CDR3 has 12 amino acids. The CDR3 DNA reads TGTGCCAGCAGAGCCGGGTCCTACGAGCAGTACTTC. It translates to CASRAGSYEQYF.

This chain uses TRBV29-1 with TRBJ2-7; D is uncertain. The CDR3 is made up of 12 amino acids. CDR1 SQVTM and CDR2 ANQGSEA come from the germline V gene. Trimming took off 6 bases at V and 0 bases at J, with 9 bases between the two ends. CDR3 sequence: CSVTSSSYEQYF. CDR3 DNA: TGCAGCGTCACGAGTAGCTCCTACGAGCAGTACTTC.

This chain joins TRBV5-1 and TRBJ1-1, with D possibly matching TRBD1 (5 bases). This CDR3 is built from 15 residues. Germline V CDR1 and CDR2: SGHRS, YFSETQ. The V gene lost 4 bases and the J gene lost 3 bases, with 16 bases spanning the gap. The CDR3 coding sequence is TGCGCCAGCAGCCCCGGGGGGGTAGGGGACACTGAAGCTTTCTTT. It codes for CASSPGGVGDTEAFF.

This chain uses TRBV4-3 with TRBJ1-2; the D is unclear. With 4 bases removed from V and 0 bases from J, the gap between germline ends came to 12 bases. Germline lookup yields CDR1 LGHNA and CDR2 YSLEER. This CDR3 spans 15 amino acids. CDR3 amino acids: CASSPLITSNYGYTF. DNA for the CDR3: TGCGCCAGCAGCCCGCTCATAACATCTAACTATGGCTACACCTTC.

The chain combines TRBV7-2 with TRBJ1-1; D is unresolved. With 1 base removed from V and 4 bases from J, the gap between germline ends came to 10 bases. This CDR3 region has 14 residues. Germline V lookup: CDR1 SGHTA, CDR2 FQGNSA. The CDR3 DNA is TGTGCCAGCAGCTTAGACCCGGGTATCACTGAAGCTTTCTTT. Translated: CASSLDPGITEAFF.

This chain connects TRBV4-1 to TRBJ2-5, with TRBD1 as a possible D gene (6 bases). V lost 4 bases, J lost 1 base, and 13 bases lay in between. The CDR3 contains 15 residues. Germline V gives CDR1 MGHRA, CDR2 YSYEKL. The CDR3 coding sequence is TGCGCCAGCAGCCCAACCCAGGGGACCCAAGAGACCCAGTACTTC. This codes for CASSPTQGTQETQYF.

Points on this clone: Other nucleotide sequences from this sample produce the same CDR3. The chain uses TRBV15 and TRBJ1-5; TRBD1 is a possible D gene (5 bases). Germline V gene sequence: CDR1 LNHNV, CDR2 YYDKDF (reference sequence). V was clipped by 3 bases and J by 4 bases, with 10 bases between them. This CDR3 is 14 amino acids long. In DNA form, the CDR3 reads TGTGCCACCAGCAGGGACACCGGTAATCAGCCCCAGCATTTT. It specifies CATSRDTGNQPQHF.

This rearrangement joins TRBV18 to TRBJ1-4; 8 bases agree with TRBD1. This CDR3 has 15 amino acids. CDR1 is KGHSH, CDR2 LQKENI, per germline. The J segment lost 8 bases and the V segment lost 1 base, leaving 6 bases of the junction unmatched. The CDR3 spells CASSPRTGLDEKLFF. Written as DNA, the CDR3 is TGTGCCAGCTCACCACGGACAGGGTTAGACGAAAAACTGTTTTTT.

This clone was detected only a few times. This chain links TRBV9 with TRBJ2-1; D is unclear. This CDR3 spans 12 amino acids. Between the trimmed V and J ends, which lost 0 bases and 6 bases, there was a span of 4 bases. Germline CDR1 reads SGDLS; CDR2 reads YYNGEE. In nucleotides, the CDR3 is TGTGCCAGCAGCGTAGATCGCAATGAGCAGTTCTTC. Translation gives CASSVDRNEQFF.

The rearrangement links TRBV6-2 or TRBV6-3 to TRBJ1-5; the D is unclear. CDR3 length: 13 amino acids. The V gene lost 4 bases and the J gene lost 1 base, with 5 bases spanning the gap. Germline V CDR1 and CDR2: MNHEY, SVGEGT. The CDR3 is CASSLGSNQPQHF. The DNA of the CDR3 is TGTGCCAGCAGTTTGGGCAGCAATCAGCCCCAGCATTTT.

The chain couples TRBV4-2 to TRBJ2-1; D uncertain. There are 15 residues in the CDR3. Trimming pared 0 bases from V and 0 bases from J, leaving 6 bases between. The germline gives CDR1 LGHNA, CDR2 YNFKEQ. This CDR3 is CASSQDEDSYNEQFF. The CDR3 bases are TGTGCCAGCAGCCAAGACGAGGACTCCTACAATGAGCAGTTCTTC.

This chain connects TRBV4-2 to TRBJ2-1, with TRBD1 matching 11 bases. V gave up 4 bases and J gave up 7 bases; unmatched junction bases: 6. Germline V gene data show CDR1 as LGHNA and CDR2 as YNFKEQ. This CDR3 is 15 amino acids long. Here the CDR3 reads CASSPGQGAENEQFF. CDR3 DNA: TGTGCCAGCAGCCCTGGACAGGGGGCTGAAAATGAGCAGTTCTTC.

A few counts support this clone. The gene calls are TRBV11-1 and TRBJ1-1, with 7 bases aligning to TRBD1. Trimming at V came to 3 bases and at J to 0 bases, leaving 7 bases not matched to a gene. The CDR3 consists of 16 residues. Germline CDR1 SGHAT, CDR2 FQDESV (reference sequence). CDR3 sequence: CASSLSRGQLNTEAFF. The CDR3 DNA sequence: TGTGCCAGCAGCTTGTCTCGGGGACAGTTGAACACTGAAGCTTTCTTT.